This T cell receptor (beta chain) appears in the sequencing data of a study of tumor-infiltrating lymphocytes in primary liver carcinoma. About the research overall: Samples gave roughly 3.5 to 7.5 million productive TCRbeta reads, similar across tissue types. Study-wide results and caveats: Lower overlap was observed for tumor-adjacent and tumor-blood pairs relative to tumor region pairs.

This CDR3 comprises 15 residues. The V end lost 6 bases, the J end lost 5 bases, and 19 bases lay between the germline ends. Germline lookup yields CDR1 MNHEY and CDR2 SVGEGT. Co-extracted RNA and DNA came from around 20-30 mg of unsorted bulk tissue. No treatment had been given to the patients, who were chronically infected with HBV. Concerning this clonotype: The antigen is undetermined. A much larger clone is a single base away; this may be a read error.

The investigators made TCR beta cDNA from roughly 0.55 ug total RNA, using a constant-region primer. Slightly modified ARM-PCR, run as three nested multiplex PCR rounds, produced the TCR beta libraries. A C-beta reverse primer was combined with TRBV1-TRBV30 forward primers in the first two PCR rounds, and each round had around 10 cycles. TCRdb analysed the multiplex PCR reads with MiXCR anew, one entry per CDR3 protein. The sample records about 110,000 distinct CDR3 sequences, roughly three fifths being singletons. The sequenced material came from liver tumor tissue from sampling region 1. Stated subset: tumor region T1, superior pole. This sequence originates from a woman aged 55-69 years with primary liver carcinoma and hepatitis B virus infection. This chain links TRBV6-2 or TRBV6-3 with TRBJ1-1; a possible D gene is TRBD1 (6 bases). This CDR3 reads CASRIVTGSGTEAFF. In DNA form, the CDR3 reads TGTGCCAGCAGAATCGTGACAGGTTCAGGAACTGAAGCTTTCTTT.